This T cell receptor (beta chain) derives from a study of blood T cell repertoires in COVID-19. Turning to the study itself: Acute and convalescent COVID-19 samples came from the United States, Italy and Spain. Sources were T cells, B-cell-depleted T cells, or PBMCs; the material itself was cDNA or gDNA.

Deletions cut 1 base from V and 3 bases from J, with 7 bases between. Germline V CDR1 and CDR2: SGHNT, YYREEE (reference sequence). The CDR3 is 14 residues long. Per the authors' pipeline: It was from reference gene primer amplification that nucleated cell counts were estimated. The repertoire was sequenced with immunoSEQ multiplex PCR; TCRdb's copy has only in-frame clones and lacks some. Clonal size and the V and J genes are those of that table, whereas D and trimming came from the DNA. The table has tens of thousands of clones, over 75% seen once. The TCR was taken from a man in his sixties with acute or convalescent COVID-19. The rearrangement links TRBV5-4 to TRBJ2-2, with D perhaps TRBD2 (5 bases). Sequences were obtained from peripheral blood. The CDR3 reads CASSLLRDTGELFF. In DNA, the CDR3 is TGTGCCAGCAGCTTGTTGAGGGACACCGGGGAGCTGTTTTTT.